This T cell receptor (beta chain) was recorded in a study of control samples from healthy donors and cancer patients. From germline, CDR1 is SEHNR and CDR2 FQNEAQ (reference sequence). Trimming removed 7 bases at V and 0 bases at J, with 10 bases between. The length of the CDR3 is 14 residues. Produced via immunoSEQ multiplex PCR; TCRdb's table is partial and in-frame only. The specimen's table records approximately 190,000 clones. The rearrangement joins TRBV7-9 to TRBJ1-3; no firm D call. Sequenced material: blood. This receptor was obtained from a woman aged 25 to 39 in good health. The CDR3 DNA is TGTGCCAGCAACCAAAAGGGCTCTGGAAACACCATATATTTT. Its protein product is CASNQKGSGNTIYF.